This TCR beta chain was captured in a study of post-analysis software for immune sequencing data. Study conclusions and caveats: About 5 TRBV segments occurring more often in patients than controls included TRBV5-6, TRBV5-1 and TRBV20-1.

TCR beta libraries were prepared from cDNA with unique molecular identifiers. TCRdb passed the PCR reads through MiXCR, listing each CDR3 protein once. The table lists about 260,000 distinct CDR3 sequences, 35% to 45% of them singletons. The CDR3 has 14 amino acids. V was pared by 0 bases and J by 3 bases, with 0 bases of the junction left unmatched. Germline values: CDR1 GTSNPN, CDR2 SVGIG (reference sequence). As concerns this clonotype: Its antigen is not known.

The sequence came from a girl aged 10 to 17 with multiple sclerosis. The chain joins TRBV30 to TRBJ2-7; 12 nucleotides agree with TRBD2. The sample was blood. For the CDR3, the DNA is TGTGCCTGGAGTGTACTAGCGGGAGGCTACGAGCAGTACTTC. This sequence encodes CAWSVLAGGYEQYF.